Described below is a single T cell receptor beta chain sequence and its context. Antigen: not known. Primers included in the PCR were 60 Vbeta and 13 Jbeta primers. Method: immunoSEQ multiplex PCR; TCRdb's copy keeps in-frame clones and lacks some. Its table lists some 96,000 clones. These data are taken from a study of cytomegalovirus exposure and HLA in healthy donors. Regarding the study as a whole: TCR beta V segments were, for the most part, productive about 87% or about 30% of the time in an earlier analysis. The authors listed 150 or so TCR beta chains as cytomegalovirus-associated.

This TCR came from a woman in her twenties or thirties in good health and CMV-seronegative. The specimen was PBMCs.

CDR3: CAISESLGNQPQHF. The CDR3 DNA sequence: TGTGCCATCAGTGAGTCGCTAGGTAATCAGCCCCAGCATTTT. The chain links TRBV10-3 to TRBJ1-5; D remains unclear. Germline V gives CDR1 ENHRY, CDR2 SYGVKD. The CDR3 spans 14 residues. Deletions cut 0 bases from V and 4 bases from J, with 7 bases between.